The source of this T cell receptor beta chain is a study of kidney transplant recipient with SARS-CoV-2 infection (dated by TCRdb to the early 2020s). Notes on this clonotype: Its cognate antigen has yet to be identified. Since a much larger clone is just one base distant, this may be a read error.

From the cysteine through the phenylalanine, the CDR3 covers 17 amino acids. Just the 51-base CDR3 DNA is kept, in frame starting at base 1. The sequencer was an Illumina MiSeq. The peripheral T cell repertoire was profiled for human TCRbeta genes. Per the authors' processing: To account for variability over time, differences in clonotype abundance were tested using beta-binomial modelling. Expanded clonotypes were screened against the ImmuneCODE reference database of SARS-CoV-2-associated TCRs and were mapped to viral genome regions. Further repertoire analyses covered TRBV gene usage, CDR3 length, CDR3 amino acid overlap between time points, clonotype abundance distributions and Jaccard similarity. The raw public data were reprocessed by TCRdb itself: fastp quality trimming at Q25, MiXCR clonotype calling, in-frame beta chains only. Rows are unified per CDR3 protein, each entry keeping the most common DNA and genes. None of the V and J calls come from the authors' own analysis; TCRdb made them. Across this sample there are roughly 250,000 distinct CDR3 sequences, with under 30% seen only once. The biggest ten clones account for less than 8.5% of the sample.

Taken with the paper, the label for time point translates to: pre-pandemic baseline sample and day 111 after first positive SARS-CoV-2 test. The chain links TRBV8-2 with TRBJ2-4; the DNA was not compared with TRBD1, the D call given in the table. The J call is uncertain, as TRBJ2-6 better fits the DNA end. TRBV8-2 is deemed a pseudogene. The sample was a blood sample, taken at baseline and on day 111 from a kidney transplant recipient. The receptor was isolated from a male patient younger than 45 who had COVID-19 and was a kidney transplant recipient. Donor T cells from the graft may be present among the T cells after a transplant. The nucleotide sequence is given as TGTGGCAAAAGAGGCAGGATAACACAAAGTCGGGCCAACGCCCTGACTTTC. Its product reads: CGKRGRITQSRANALTF.